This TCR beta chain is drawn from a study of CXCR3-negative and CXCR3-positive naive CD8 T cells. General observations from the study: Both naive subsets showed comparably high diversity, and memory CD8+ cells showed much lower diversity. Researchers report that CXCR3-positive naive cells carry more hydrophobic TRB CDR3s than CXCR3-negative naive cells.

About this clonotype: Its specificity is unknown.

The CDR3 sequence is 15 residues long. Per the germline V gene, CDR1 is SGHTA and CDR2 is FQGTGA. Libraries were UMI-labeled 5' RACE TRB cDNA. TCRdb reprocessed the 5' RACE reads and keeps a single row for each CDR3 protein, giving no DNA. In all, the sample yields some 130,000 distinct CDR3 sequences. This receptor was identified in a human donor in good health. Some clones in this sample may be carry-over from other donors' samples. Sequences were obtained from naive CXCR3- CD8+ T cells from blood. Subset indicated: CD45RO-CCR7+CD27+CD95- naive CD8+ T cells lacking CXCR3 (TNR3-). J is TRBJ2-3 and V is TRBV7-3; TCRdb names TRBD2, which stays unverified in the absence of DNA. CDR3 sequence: CASSSGTSGSDTQYF. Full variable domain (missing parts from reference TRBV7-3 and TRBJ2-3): GAGVSQTPSNKVTEKGKYVELRCDPISGHTALYWYRQSLGQGPEFLIYFQGTGAADDSGLPNDRFFAVRPEGSVSTLKIQRTERGDSAVYLCASSSGTSGSDTQYFGPGTRLTVL.